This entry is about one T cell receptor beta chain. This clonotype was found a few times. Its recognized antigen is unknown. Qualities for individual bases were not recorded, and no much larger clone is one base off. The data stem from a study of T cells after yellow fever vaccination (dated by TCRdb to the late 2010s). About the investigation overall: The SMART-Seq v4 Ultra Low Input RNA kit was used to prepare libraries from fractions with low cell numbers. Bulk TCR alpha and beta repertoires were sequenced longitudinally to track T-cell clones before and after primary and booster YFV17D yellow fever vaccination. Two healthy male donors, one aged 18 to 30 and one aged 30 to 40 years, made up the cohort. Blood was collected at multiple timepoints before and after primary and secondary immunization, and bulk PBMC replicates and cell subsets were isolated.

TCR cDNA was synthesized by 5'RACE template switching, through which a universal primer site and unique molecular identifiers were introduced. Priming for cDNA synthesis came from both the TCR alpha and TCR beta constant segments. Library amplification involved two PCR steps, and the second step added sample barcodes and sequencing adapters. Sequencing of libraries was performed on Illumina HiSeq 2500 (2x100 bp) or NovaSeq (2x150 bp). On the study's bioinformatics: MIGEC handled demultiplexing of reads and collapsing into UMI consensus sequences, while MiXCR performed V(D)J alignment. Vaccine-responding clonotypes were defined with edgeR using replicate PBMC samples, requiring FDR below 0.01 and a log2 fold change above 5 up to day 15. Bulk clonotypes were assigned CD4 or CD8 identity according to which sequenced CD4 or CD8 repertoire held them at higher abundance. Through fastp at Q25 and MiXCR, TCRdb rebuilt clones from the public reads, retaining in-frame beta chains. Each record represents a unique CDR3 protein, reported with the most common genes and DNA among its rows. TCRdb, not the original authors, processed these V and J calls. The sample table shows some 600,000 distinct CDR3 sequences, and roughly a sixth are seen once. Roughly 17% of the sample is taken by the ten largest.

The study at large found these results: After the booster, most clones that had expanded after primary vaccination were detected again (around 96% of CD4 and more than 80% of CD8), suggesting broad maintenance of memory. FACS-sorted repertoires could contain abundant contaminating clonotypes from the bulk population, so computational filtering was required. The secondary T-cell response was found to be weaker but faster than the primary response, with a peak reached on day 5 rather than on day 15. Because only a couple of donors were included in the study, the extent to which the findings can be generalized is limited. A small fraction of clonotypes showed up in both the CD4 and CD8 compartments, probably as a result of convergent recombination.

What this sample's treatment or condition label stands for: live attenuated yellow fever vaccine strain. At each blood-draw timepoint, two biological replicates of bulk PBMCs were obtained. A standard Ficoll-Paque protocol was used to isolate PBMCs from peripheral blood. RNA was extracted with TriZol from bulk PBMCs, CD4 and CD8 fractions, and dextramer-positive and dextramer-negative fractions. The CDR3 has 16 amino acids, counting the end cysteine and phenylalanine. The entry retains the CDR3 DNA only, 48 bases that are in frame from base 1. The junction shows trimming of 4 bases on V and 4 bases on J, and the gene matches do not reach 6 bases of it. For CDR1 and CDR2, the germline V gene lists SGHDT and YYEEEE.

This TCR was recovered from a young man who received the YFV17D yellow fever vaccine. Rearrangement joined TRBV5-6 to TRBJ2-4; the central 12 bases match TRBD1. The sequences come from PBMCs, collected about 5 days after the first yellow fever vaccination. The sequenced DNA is TGTGCCAGCAGCCTTTGGGGACAGGGGGCAAAAAACATTCAGTACTTC. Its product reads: CASSLWGQGAKNIQYF.